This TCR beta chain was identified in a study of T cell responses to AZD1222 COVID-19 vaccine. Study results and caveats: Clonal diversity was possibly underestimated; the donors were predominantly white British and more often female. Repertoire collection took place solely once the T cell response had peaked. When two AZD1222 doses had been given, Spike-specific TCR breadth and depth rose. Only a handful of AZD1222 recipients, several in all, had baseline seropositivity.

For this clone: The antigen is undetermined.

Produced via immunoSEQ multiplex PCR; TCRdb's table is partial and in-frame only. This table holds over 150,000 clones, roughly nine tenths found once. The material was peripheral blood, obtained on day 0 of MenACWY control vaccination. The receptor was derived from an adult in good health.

This chain's CDR3 is CASSPVRTGELFF. DNA of the CDR3: TGTGCCAGCAGCCCTGTAAGGACCGGGGAGCTGTTTTTT. The chain has TRBV14 and TRBJ2-2, with D hard to call. The CDR3 runs 13 residues. Trimming cost V 4 bases and J 5 bases, with 8 bases left between them. Germline-derived CDR1 and CDR2 are SGHDN and FVKESK.